This T cell receptor (beta chain) was recovered during a study of T cell responses to AZD1222 COVID-19 vaccine. Study-level results: Among vaccine-associated CD4 TCRs, coverage spanned spike, with dominance at 160-218 and 743-854. Baseline testing showed seropositivity in only six or seven AZD1222 recipients. The donor group comprised mostly white British people and more females; the analysis possibly underestimated clonal diversity.

Trimming removed 5 bases from V and 6 bases from J; junction bases left unmatched: 12. The germline V gene has CDR1 MDHEN and CDR2 SYDVKM. The CDR3 runs to 15 residues. The repertoire was sequenced with immunoSEQ multiplex PCR; TCRdb's copy has only in-frame clones and lacks some. Of 100,000 to 150,000 clones listed, over 75% are singletons. On this clone: The antigen remains unidentified.

V usage is TRBV28 and J usage is TRBJ1-1; 7 positions agree with TRBD1. This TCR was sampled from an adult in good health. The sequences come from peripheral blood, collected on day 0 of AZD1222 vaccination. CDR3 in amino acids: CASSPRQGRSPEAFF. The CDR3 coding sequence is TGTGCCAGCAGTCCTCGACAGGGAAGAAGCCCTGAAGCTTTCTTT.